This record covers a single T cell receptor (beta chain). The antigen is undetermined. V lost 3 bases, J lost 2 bases, and 9 bases lay in between. Germline values: CDR1 LGHNA, CDR2 YNFKEQ. The CDR3 sequence is 14 residues long. It was with unique molecular identifiers that the TCRbeta library was prepared. TCRdb re-called the PCR reads with MiXCR, one entry per CDR3 protein. The table includes about 490,000 distinct CDR3 sequences, roughly a tenth detected once. This sample is drawn from a study of T-cell reconstitution after alpha-beta-depleted transplantation in children. Whole-study findings and limits: Fresh T-cell production supplied most of the T-cell counts and diversity seen one year after transplant. Where alpha-beta T cells came from about two months after transplant was reportedly several hundred expanded graft clones.

The source material was PBMCs, sampled before TCRalphabeta/CD19-depleted stem cell transplant. The chain joins TRBV4-2 to TRBJ2-3; unclear D gene. This clonotype was sampled from a child aged 2 to 15 with inherited bone marrow failure, due to receive a stem cell transplant. As DNA, the CDR3 is TGTGCCAGCAGCCACCGAAGCGCCACAGATACGCAGTATTTT. This sequence encodes CASSHRSATDTQYF.